The 23 T cell receptor beta chains reported below all come from one sample, sequenced in a study of cytomegalovirus exposure and HLA in healthy donors. Assay used: immunoSEQ multiplex PCR; TCRdb lists only in-frame clones, some missing. The repertoire has more than 45,000 clones, 85% to 95% of them found once; the top ten carry approximately 2.3%. Source material: PBMCs. These receptors originate from a man between 18 and 35 years old in good health and CMV-seronegative.

The rearrangement joins TRBV28 to TRBJ2-7; D is possibly TRBD1 (5 bases). This CDR3 has 15 residues. Looked up from germline, CDR1 is MDHEN and CDR2 is SYDVKM. V lost 5 bases and J 0 bases, leaving 14 bases between the germline ends. CDR3 bases: TGTGCCAGCAGTCAAACCCCAGACAGCTCCTACGAGCAGTACTTC. Translated: CASSQTPDSSYEQYF.

This sequence joins TRBV6-1 and TRBJ1-2; TRBD1 matches 11 bases. The CDR3 contains 14 residues. CDR1 MNHNS and CDR2 SASEGT come from the germline V gene. J lost 4 bases, V lost 6 bases, and 4 bases had no gene match. Here the CDR3 reads CASSGQGAGYGYTF. In DNA, the CDR3 is TGTGCCAGCAGCGGACAGGGGGCCGGCTATGGCTACACCTTC.

The CDR3, as DNA: TGCGCCAGCAGCCAAAGTCCGGGACAGGGGGCGTTTGAGCAGTACTTC. Its translation is CASSQSPGQGAFEQYF. This rearrangement joins TRBV5-1 to TRBJ2-7; TRBD1 matches 12 bases. Germline V gene lookup returns CDR1 SGHRS and CDR2 YFSETQ. The CDR3 runs to 16 residues. V was pared by 4 bases and J by 7 bases, with 12 bases of the junction left unmatched.

The chain recombines TRBV5-5 with TRBJ1-1; 7 bases line up with TRBD1. CDR1 is SGHKS and CDR2 is YYEKEE in the germline V gene (reference sequence). CDR3 size: 14 residues. With V trimmed by 7 bases and J by 6 bases, 12 bases remained unmatched. The CDR3 loop reads CASDQGQVGAEAFF. The CDR3 DNA is TGTGCCAGCGATCAAGGACAGGTGGGAGCTGAAGCTTTCTTT.

The chain combines TRBV11-2 with TRBJ2-7; possible D gene TRBD1, 7 bases. Germline values: CDR1 SGHAT, CDR2 FQNNGV. With 1 base removed from V and 5 bases from J, the gap between germline ends came to 18 bases. This CDR3 spans 16 amino acids. The CDR3 protein is CASSLGQGGRGHEQYF. In DNA, the CDR3 is TGTGCCAGCAGCTTAGGGCAGGGGGGCCGGGGGCACGAGCAGTACTTC.

This clone has a single count. The CDR3 loop reads CASSSTQQGAFF. Written as DNA, the CDR3 is TGCGCCAGCAGTTCGACTCAGCAGGGGGCTTTCTTT. V usage is TRBV4-3 and J usage is TRBJ1-1; a weak D match, TRBD1 (6 bases). CDR1 and CDR2 from the germline V gene are LGHNA and YSLEER. Trimming cost V 6 bases and J 11 bases, with 16 bases left between them. The length of the CDR3 is 12 residues.

V gene TRBV6-6 combines with J gene TRBJ2-7; D possibly corresponds to TRBD1 (6 bases). The germline V and J ends were trimmed by 6 bases and 3 bases, with 12 bases remaining between them. The CDR3 has 13 residues. The germline gives CDR1 MNHNY, CDR2 SVGAGI (reference sequence). This CDR3 is CASRQTGNYEQYF. DNA of the CDR3: TGTGCCAGCAGACAAACAGGGAACTACGAGCAGTACTTC.

The V call is TRBV10-1, the J call TRBJ2-2; perhaps TRBD2 as D (6 bases). CDR3 length: 14 amino acids. Trimming left V 0 bases short and J 6 bases short, with 8 bases between. Germline assignment: CDR1 WNHNN and CDR2 SYGVQD (reference sequence). CDR3 residues: CASSESREAGELFF. CDR3 nucleotide sequence: TGCGCCAGCAGTGAGTCGAGGGAGGCCGGGGAGCTGTTTTTT.

The chain recombines TRBV30 with TRBJ2-1; 7 nucleotides match TRBD2. Germline CDR1 and CDR2: GTSNPN and SVGIG (reference sequence). The CDR3 is 14 residues long. The ends lost 0 bases at V and 8 bases at J; junction bases unmatched: 7. CDR3 nucleotides: TGTGCCTGGAGTGTAGGGGTAGCGGGCGATGAGCAGTTCTTC. Translating gives CAWSVGVAGDEQFF. Based on the CDR3 plus reference TRBV30 and TRBJ2-1, the full variable domain is SQTIHQWPATLVQPVGSPLSLECTVEGTSNPNLYWYRQAAGRGLQLLFYSVGIGQISSEVPQNLSASRPQDRQFILSSKKLLLSDSGFYLCAWSVGVAGDEQFFGPGTRLTVL.

This clone was recorded once. The J gene is TRBJ2-3, the V gene TRBV5-1, with 11 bases fitting TRBD2. The CDR3 is 17 amino acids. Germline V gene sequence: CDR1 SGHRS, CDR2 YFSETQ. V lost 0 bases to trimming and J lost 1 base; unmatched junction nucleotides: 4. The CDR3 reads CASSLGSGRAGTDTQYF. The CDR3 region has the DNA TGCGCCAGCAGCTTGGGTAGCGGGAGGGCCGGCACAGATACGCAGTATTTT.

The V and J genes are TRBV7-8 and TRBJ2-7, with TRBD2 matching over 16 bases. The CDR3 runs 18 residues. Germline trimming cut 3 bases from V and 3 bases from J; bases unmatched to any gene: 8. The germline gives CDR1 SGHVS, CDR2 FQNEAQ. The CDR3 nucleotides are TGTGCCAGCAGCTTCGAGGGACTAGCGGGAGGGGTGGTCTACGAGCAGTACTTC. Translation gives CASSFEGLAGGVVYEQYF. The variable domain in full, completed from reference TRBV7-8 and TRBJ2-7, reads GAGVSQSPRYKVAKRGQDVALRCDPISGHVSLFWYQQALGQGPEFLTYFQNEAQLDKSGLPSDRFFAERPEGSVSTLKIQRTQQEDSAVYLCASSFEGLAGGVVYEQYFGPGTRLTVT.

This chain connects TRBV7-9 to TRBJ2-7; TRBD1 is a possible D gene (5 bases). CDR1 and CDR2 (germline): SEHNR, FQNEAQ (reference sequence). V gave up 1 base and J gave up 0 bases, with 13 bases separating them. The CDR3 has 16 amino acids. CDR3: CASSLDPDSSSYEQYF. CDR3 in DNA: TGTGCCAGCAGCTTAGATCCAGACAGCAGCTCCTACGAGCAGTACTTC. Combining the CDR3 with reference TRBV7-9 and TRBJ2-7 gives the whole variable domain DTGVSQNPRHKITKRGQNVTFRCDPISEHNRLYWYRQTLGQGPEFLTYFQNEAQLEKSRLLSDRFSAERPKGSFSTLEIQRTEQGDSAMYLCASSLDPDSSSYEQYFGPGTRLTVT.

This chain joins TRBV21-1 and TRBJ2-3; the D call in the table, TRBD1, was not verified against the DNA. TRBV21-1 is flagged as a pseudogene. This CDR3 is 15 amino acids long. CDR3 nucleotide sequence: TGTGCCAGCAGCAAGATTTCAGGGGGCACAGATACGCAGTATTTT. Amino acid sequence: CASSKISGGTDTQYF.

The chain joins TRBV6-5 to TRBJ2-7; D might be TRBD2 (7 bases). Trimming cost V 5 bases and J 2 bases, with 10 bases left between them. The CDR3 consists of 13 residues. Germline CDR1 MNHEY, CDR2 SVGAGI. The CDR3 DNA reads as TGTGCCAGCAGTAGCGGGACAACCTACGAGCAGTACTTC. Encoded protein: CASSSGTTYEQYF.

The chain links TRBV28 to TRBJ1-2; D is ambiguous. This CDR3 contains 14 residues. CDR1 is MDHEN and CDR2 is SYDVKM in the germline V gene. V was cut by 3 bases and J by 4 bases, with 12 bases left in between. CDR3 in amino acids: CASSLFITGYGYTF. As DNA, the CDR3 is TGTGCCAGCAGTTTGTTTATCACGGGCTATGGCTACACCTTC.

This sequence joins TRBV11-2 and TRBJ2-5; no firm D call. Germline V lookup: CDR1 SGHAT, CDR2 FQNNGV. V lost 0 bases, J lost 5 bases, and 10 bases lay in between. The CDR3 totals 14 residues. The chain's CDR3 is CASSLESVLETQYF. CDR3 DNA: TGTGCCAGCAGCTTAGAATCGGTTCTGGAGACCCAGTACTTC. Using reference TRBV11-2 and TRBJ2-5 for the parts outside the CDR3, the full variable domain is EAGVAQSPRYKIIEKRQSVAFWCNPISGHATLYWYQQILGQGPKLLIQFQNNGVVDDSQLPKDRFSAERLKGVDSTLKIQPAKLEDSAVYLCASSLESVLETQYFGPGTRLLVL.

CDR3 residues: CASSESWALEQYF. CDR3 bases: TGCGCCAGCAGTGAGTCTTGGGCCCTCGAGCAGTACTTC. This chain links TRBV10-1 with TRBJ2-7; no clear D gene. Germline-derived CDR1 and CDR2 are WNHNN and SYGVQD (reference sequence). Trimming took 0 bases from V and 6 from J, leaving 9 bases between them. The CDR3 extends over 13 amino acids.

CDR3 sequence: CASSRGQNQETQYF. CDR3 nucleotide sequence: TGTGCCAGCAGCCGAGGACAGAACCAAGAGACCCAGTACTTC. V is TRBV7-6 and J is TRBJ2-5; weak D call: TRBD1 (6 bases). Germline CDR1 and CDR2: SGHVS and FNYEAQ. Trimming cost V 5 bases and J 0 bases, with 10 bases left between them. The CDR3 extends over 14 amino acids.

CDR3 nucleotides: TGTGCCAGCAGCCTCGACAGGGGGCTTAGGGGTAGCAATGAGCAGTTCTTC. Its translation: CASSLDRGLRGSNEQFF. The chain has TRBV7-9 and TRBJ2-1; 10 bases match TRBD1. The CDR3 covers 17 residues. Germline CDR1 and CDR2: SEHNR and FQNEAQ (reference sequence). The trim removed 5 bases at V and 6 bases at J, leaving 13 bases unmatched. Full variable domain (missing parts from reference TRBV7-9 and TRBJ2-1): DTGVSQNPRHKITKRGQNVTFRCDPISEHNRLYWYRQTLGQGPEFLTYFQNEAQLEKSRLLSDRFSAERPKGSFSTLEIQRTEQGDSAMYLCASSLDRGLRGSNEQFFGPGTRLTVL.

The chain uses TRBV19 and TRBJ1-2; D is perhaps TRBD1 (6 bases). Looked up from germline, CDR1 is LNHDA and CDR2 is SQIVND (reference sequence). The CDR3 is made up of 12 amino acids. V was clipped by 3 bases and J by 8 bases, with 10 bases between them. Written as DNA, the CDR3 is TGTGCCAGTAGTATTTTGGACAGCGGCTACACCTTC. Its protein product is CASSILDSGYTF.

The chain couples TRBV6-1 to TRBJ2-5, with 9 positions matching TRBD2. CDR3 length equals 14 residues. Germline V gives CDR1 MNHNS, CDR2 SASEGT. Germline trimming cut 1 base from V and 7 bases from J; bases unmatched to any gene: 4. In DNA form, the CDR3 reads TGTGCCAGCAGTGAAGGCAATAGCGGGGGGACCCAGTACTTC. Translated, it gives CASSEGNSGGTQYF.

V and J are TRBV6-5 and TRBJ2-1; 7 nucleotides align to TRBD2. CDR3 length: 14 residues. Germline V CDR1 and CDR2: MNHEY, SVGAGI. V was clipped by 6 bases and J by 14 bases; unmatched bases: 16. The CDR3: CASSPYAVVGGEFF. The CDR3, as DNA: TGTGCCAGCAGCCCGTACGCGGTCGTGGGAGGGGAGTTCTTC.

V is TRBV19 and J is TRBJ2-1; 8 bases map to TRBD1. The CDR3 has 18 amino acids. J was trimmed by 1 base and V by 5 bases; bases with no gene match: 13. Germline CDR1 and CDR2: LNHDA and SQIVND (reference sequence). CDR3 residues: CASSPAGSRTGSYNEQFF. In DNA form, the CDR3 reads TGTGCCAGTAGTCCCGCGGGATCCAGGACAGGGTCCTACAATGAGCAGTTCTTC.